A single sample gave rise to the 5 T cell receptor beta chains below, sequenced in a study of T cell repertoires in cytomegalovirus infection. From the reads, TCRdb called clonotypes with MiXCR, one entry per CDR3 protein. The top ten clones hold less than 3.5% of a sample with fewer than 200,000 distinct CDR3 sequences, about 21% of them seen once. The sequenced sample consisted of PBMCs. The receptor source for this set is a human donor in good health (CMV status not recorded). Some clones in this sample may be carry-over from other donors' samples.

This clonotype has a handful of counts. CDR3 sequence: CASSMTGNSGEQFF. DNA for the CDR3: TGTGCCAGTAGTATGACAGGGAATTCGGGTGAGCAGTTCTTC. The V and J genes are TRBV19 and TRBJ2-1; TRBD1 aligns across 7 bases. CDR3 length: 14 amino acids. The J segment lost 9 bases and the V segment lost 3 bases, leaving 8 bases of the junction unmatched. Per germline, CDR1 LNHDA and CDR2 SQIVND (reference sequence).

This chain joins TRBV11-2 and TRBJ2-1; no definite D call. Deletions cut 0 bases from V and 0 bases from J, with 6 bases between. Germline CDR1 SGHAT, CDR2 FQNNGV. The CDR3 covers 15 residues. The chain's CDR3 is CASSLDNASYNEQFF. In DNA form, the CDR3 reads TGTGCCAGCAGCTTAGATAACGCCTCCTACAATGAGCAGTTCTTC.

V is TRBV29-1 and J is TRBJ2-3, with 8 bases fitting TRBD1. The CDR3 runs 13 residues. CDR1 and CDR2 (germline): SQVTM, ANQGSEA. J lost 1 base, V lost 7 bases, and 4 bases had no gene match. CDR3 region: CSAETGGTDTQYF. The DNA for the CDR3 is TGCAGCGCGGAGACAGGGGGCACAGATACGCAGTATTTT.

This clonotype was counted a few times. This rearrangement joins TRBV19 to TRBJ1-1; 8 bases are a match to TRBD1. The trim removed 5 bases at V and 4 bases at J, leaving 6 bases unmatched. CDR3 length: 14 residues. The germline V gene has CDR1 LNHDA and CDR2 SQIVND (reference sequence). The CDR3 nucleotides are TGTGCCAGTAGTGCCGACAGGGGAGGCACTGAAGCTTTCTTT. It codes for CASSADRGGTEAFF.

The CDR3 nucleotides read TGCGCCAGCAGCGCCACGCGGGGCTCTGGAAACACCATATATTTT. This codes for CASSATRGSGNTIYF. The V and J genes are TRBV5-1 and TRBJ1-3; D gene uncertain. Per the germline V gene, CDR1 is SGHRS and CDR2 is YFSETQ. The CDR3 runs to 15 residues. Trimming cost V 4 bases and J 0 bases, with 11 bases left between them.